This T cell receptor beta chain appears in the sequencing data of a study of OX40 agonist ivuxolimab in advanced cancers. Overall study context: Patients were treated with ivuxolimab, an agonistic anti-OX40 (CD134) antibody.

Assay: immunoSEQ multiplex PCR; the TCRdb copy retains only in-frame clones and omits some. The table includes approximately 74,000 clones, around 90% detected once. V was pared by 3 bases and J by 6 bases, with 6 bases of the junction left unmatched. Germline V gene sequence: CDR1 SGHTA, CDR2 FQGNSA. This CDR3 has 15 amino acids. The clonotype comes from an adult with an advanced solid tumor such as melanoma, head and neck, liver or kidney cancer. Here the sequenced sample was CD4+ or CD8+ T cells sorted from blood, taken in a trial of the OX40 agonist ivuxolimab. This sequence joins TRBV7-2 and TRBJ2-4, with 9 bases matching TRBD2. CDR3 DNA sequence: TGTGCCAGCAGCTTTAGCGGGAGTATGGGAAACATTCAGTACTTC. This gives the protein CASSFSGSMGNIQYF.